This TCR beta chain appears in the sequencing data of a study of blood T cell repertoires in COVID-19. TCRdb's copy holds only in-frame clones and misses some; the assay was immunoSEQ multiplex PCR. The sample consists of hundreds of thousands of clones, around 81% of them appearing once. V was clipped by 4 bases and J by 2 bases; unmatched bases: 4. The CDR3 loop spans 15 amino acids. From germline, CDR1 is MGHRA and CDR2 YSYEKL. Sequencing was done on a sample of peripheral blood. This receptor was obtained from a woman aged 45-65 years with active or convalescent COVID-19. This chain links TRBV4-1 with TRBJ2-5, with 10 bases that match TRBD2. CDR3: CASSRLLAGQETQYF. The DNA for the CDR3 is TGCGCCAGCAGCCGATTACTAGCGGGGCAAGAGACCCAGTACTTC.